The clone carrying this T cell receptor (beta chain) was seen a single time. Antigen: not known. This CDR3 is 16 amino acids long. V was pared by 1 base and J by 5 bases, with 8 bases of the junction left unmatched. Germline V gene data show CDR1 as SGHTA and CDR2 as FQGNSA. This specimen belongs to a study of regulatory dendritic cells for organ transplantation. The study's findings and limits: Of resting T cell subsets, memory CD8+ had the most alloreactive clonotypes. Memory T cells were less diverse than naive, with memory CD8+ most oligoclonal. Regulatory dendritic cells appeared to expand memory CD8+ clones less than mature ones.

Profiling relied on immunoSEQ multiplex PCR, and the TCRdb table lists in-frame clones only, not all of them. Here the sample spans 22,000 or so clones, around three quarters being singletons. The receptor was isolated from a human donor in good health. The sequencing input was memory CD4+ T cells from blood. Sample subset: CD45RO+ memory T cells. V usage is TRBV7-2 and J usage is TRBJ2-5; TRBD2 matches 9 bases. The CDR3 DNA sequence: TGTGCCAGCAGCTTAGTGTGGCGGGGGGGCACGGAGACCCAGTACTTC. Its translation: CASSLVWRGGTETQYF.